Listed below are T cell receptor beta chains from one sample, sequenced in a study of T cells in Graves' hyperthyroidism and ophthalmopathy. Each CDR3 protein gets one entry after TCRdb re-called the multiplex PCR reads with MiXCR. In the table there are about 560,000 distinct CDR3 sequences, approximately 16% of which are singletons. What was sequenced was blood. The receptors were sampled from a woman aged 18-30 years with Graves' hyperthyroidism. CDR3s include the opening cysteine and the closing phenylalanine or tryptophan. The D gene is left open where the match is weak. Clone size, where shown, is once, few, many, or a class for clones that have expanded.

V: TRBV6-2/TRBV6-3; size: many; D: NA; J: TRBJ2-3; CDR3: CASRAYGLEDTQYF; DNA: TGTGCCAGCAGAGCCTATGGGTTAGAAGATACGCAGTATTTT
V: TRBV9; size: NA; D: TRBD2; J: TRBJ2-5; CDR3: CASSVQGSGGAQETQYF; DNA: TGTGCCAGCAGCGTCCAAGGAAGCGGGGGGGCTCAAGAGACCCAGTACTTC
V: TRBV20-1; size: few; D: TRBD2; J: TRBJ2-5; CDR3: CSARGSSGDTTGTQYF; DNA: TGCAGTGCTAGAGGTTCTAGCGGGGATACCACAGGGACCCAGTACTTC
V: TRBV4-3; size: many; D: TRBD1; J: TRBJ2-7; CDR3: CASSQELGTGGYEQYF; DNA: TGCGCCAGCAGCCAAGAATTGGGGACAGGGGGCTACGAGCAGTACTTC
V: TRBV5-8; size: few; D: TRBD1; J: TRBJ1-5; CDR3: CASSPGQGLTQPQHF; DNA: TGTGCCAGCAGCCCCGGACAGGGCCTTACTCAGCCCCAGCATTTT
V: TRBV3-1; size: few; D: NA; J: TRBJ2-4; CDR3: CASSQVVRWSPGDIQYF; DNA: TGTGCCAGCAGCCAAGTCGTTCGGTGGAGCCCGGGGGACATTCAGTACTTC
V: TRBV24-1; size: many; D: NA; J: TRBJ1-1; CDR3: CATSDLQGKEAFF; DNA: TGTGCCACCAGTGATTTGCAAGGGAAGGAAGCTTTCTTT
V: TRBV7-2; size: many; D: TRBD2; J: TRBJ2-7; CDR3: CASSTPAGAAYEQYF; DNA: TGTGCCAGCAGCACACCAGCGGGAGCAGCCTACGAGCAGTACTTC
V: TRBV30; size: many; D: NA; J: TRBJ1-1; CDR3: CAWSVSITEAFF; DNA: TGTGCCTGGAGTGTAAGCATCACTGAAGCTTTCTTT
V: TRBV12-3/TRBV12-4; size: NA; D: TRBD1; J: TRBJ2-2; CDR3: CASSGLGTGHTGELFF; DNA: TGTGCCAGCAGTGGTTTGGGGACAGGGCACACCGGGGAGCTGTTTTTT
V: TRBV7-2; size: many; D: TRBD1; J: TRBJ1-2; CDR3: CASSSRGQGNGYTF; DNA: TGTGCCAGCAGCTCCCGAGGACAGGGGAACGGCTACACCTTC